This T cell receptor beta chain comes out of a study of human T cells and chemical hapten exposure. This clonotype has a handful of counts. TCRdb reanalysed the RACE reads using MiXCR and keeps one entry per CDR3 protein. Among about 340,000 distinct CDR3 sequences listed, roughly 6.9% were seen once. The CDR3 loop spans 13 amino acids. Germline CDR1 and CDR2: SGHNT and YYREEE (reference sequence). V lost 1 base to trimming and J lost 5 bases, with 9 bases between them. The time point was: patch test 1, 2 weeks after DPC sensitization. Treatment here: therapeutic diphenylcyclopropenone sensitization with weekly scalp DPC. Participating donors were patients with alopecia, aged 18 to 70 years, considered appropriate candidates for DPC.

The sequence came from a woman aged 18-35 years with alopecia areata. Some clones in this sample may be carry-over from other donors' samples. J is TRBJ1-2 and V is TRBV5-4; D is ambiguous. This specimen consisted of whole blood, obtained in connection with sensitization to the hapten diphenylcyclopropenone (DPC). The CDR3 region has the DNA TGTGCCAGCAGCTTGATTGGAGCATATGGCTACACCTTC. This translates into CASSLIGAYGYTF.